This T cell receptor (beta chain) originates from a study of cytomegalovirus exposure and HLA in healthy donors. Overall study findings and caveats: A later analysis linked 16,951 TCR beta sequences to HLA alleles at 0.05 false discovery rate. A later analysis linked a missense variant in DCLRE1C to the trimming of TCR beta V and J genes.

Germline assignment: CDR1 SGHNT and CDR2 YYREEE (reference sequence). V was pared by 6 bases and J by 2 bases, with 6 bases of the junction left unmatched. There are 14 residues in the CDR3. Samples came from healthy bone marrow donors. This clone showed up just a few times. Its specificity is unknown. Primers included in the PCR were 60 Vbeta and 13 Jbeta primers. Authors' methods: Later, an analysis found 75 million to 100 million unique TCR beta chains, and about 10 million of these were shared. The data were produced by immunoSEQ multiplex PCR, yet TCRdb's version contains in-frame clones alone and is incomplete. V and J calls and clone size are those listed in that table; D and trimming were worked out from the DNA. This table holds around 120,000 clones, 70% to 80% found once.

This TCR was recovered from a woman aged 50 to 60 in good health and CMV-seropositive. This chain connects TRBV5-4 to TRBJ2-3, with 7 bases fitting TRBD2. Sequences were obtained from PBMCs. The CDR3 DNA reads TGTGCCAGCAACCCGGGACTACACACAGATACGCAGTATTTT. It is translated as CASNPGLHTDTQYF.